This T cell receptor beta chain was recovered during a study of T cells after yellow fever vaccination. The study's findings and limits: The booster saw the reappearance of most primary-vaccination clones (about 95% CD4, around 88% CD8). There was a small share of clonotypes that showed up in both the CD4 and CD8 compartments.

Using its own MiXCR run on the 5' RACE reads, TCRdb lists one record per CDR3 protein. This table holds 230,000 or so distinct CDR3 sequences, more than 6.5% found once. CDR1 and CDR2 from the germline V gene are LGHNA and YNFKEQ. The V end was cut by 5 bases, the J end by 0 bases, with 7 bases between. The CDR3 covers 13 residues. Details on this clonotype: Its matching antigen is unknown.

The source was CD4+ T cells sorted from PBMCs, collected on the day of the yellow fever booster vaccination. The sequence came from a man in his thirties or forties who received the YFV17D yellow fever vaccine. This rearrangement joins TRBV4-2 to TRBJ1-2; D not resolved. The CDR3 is CASSKEANYGYTF. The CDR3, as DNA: TGTGCCAGCAGCAAGGAAGCTAACTATGGCTACACCTTC.